This T cell receptor (beta chain) was captured by sequencing in a study of T cells in Graves' hyperthyroidism and ophthalmopathy. The study's findings and limits: In validation, the model predicted ophthalmopathy. These predictions came a median approximately six months before onset.

On this clonotype: What it binds is not known.

There were TCR beta CDR3 regions amplified from RNA transcripts. The HTBI primer set served for first-round RT-PCR of the TCR CDR3. TCRdb redid the calling of the multiplex PCR reads with MiXCR, one entry per CDR3 protein. The repertoire consists of some 600,000 distinct CDR3 sequences, with 11% to 15% occurring once and the leading ten covering around 5.4%. Trimming removed 5 bases from V and 3 bases from J, with 14 bases in between. Germline-derived CDR1 and CDR2 are SGHRS and YFSETQ. This CDR3 has 14 amino acids. The patients, who ranged from 18 to 65 in age, presented with newly diagnosed hyperthyroidism lasting under 2 months. Exclusion followed for patients with uncontrolled infection, other autoimmune disease, pregnancy or lactation. Cells are PBMCs isolated from about 10 ml of fresh blood.

V gene TRBV5-1 combines with J gene TRBJ1-2; possibly TRBD1 for D (6 bases). This sequence was found in a woman under 40 with Graves' hyperthyroidism that later progressed to Graves' ophthalmopathy. The source material was blood. The CDR3 nucleotides are TGCGCCAGCAGAAGGGAGACAGGAGACTATGGCTACACCTTC. Its protein is CASRRETGDYGYTF.